This T cell receptor (beta chain) was identified during a study of somatic mutations in cytotoxic T cells in rheumatoid arthritis. Sequencing was performed with immunoSEQ multiplex PCR; in TCRdb, only in-frame clones are kept and a portion is missing. The sample records 15,000 to 20,000 clones, about four fifths being singletons. Positive magnetic bead selection isolated CD4+ and CD8+ cells, and flow cytometry checked purity. The sample holds a few counts of this clone. Antigen unknown. The V gene lost 5 bases and the J gene lost 3 bases, with 7 bases spanning the gap. Germline lookup yields CDR1 SNHLY and CDR2 FYNNEI. CDR3 size: 12 residues. Broader study findings: Reported slight underrepresentation of TRBV07 in rheumatoid arthritis patients was not subjected to multiple-comparison adjustment. In rheumatoid arthritis patients, unlike healthy controls, CD8+ clonality rose with age.

The receptor was isolated from a woman in her forties or fifties in good health. The sample was CD8+ T cells sorted from blood. The J gene is TRBJ1-2, the V gene TRBV2; D is unclear. The CDR3 sequence is CASSRVDYGYTF. In DNA, the CDR3 is TGTGCCAGCAGTCGGGTGGACTATGGCTACACCTTC. The full variable domain, its missing parts supplied by reference TRBV2 and TRBJ1-2, is EPEVTQTPSHQVTQMGQEVILRCVPISNHLYFYWYRQILGQKVEFLVSFYNNEISEKSEIFDDQFSVERPDGSNFTLKIRSTKLEDSAMYFCASSRVDYGYTFGSGTRLTVV.